This TCR beta chain was identified during a study of shared clonotypes between healthy human individuals. Study at large: CD4 naive cells filled three plates per donor, CD4 memory three, CD8 naive two and CD8 memory one.

Broader study findings: Sampling covered nothing but blood. Tissue TCR repertoires likely differ from those found in blood.

The V gene's germline CDR1 is MNHEY and CDR2 SMNVEV (reference sequence). The CDR3 runs 15 residues. The ends were cut back, 3 bases at V and 1 base at J, with 10 bases in the middle. CD45RO negativity and positive selection for CCR7 defined naive CD8 cells, a population that excluded terminally differentiated effector memory CD45RA+ cells. The donor cohort consisted entirely of Caucasian adults residing in Nashville, Tennessee. Original processing methods: ImmunoSEQ output lacked quality scores and full-length reads, limiting matched filtering. The assay was immunoSEQ multiplex PCR, and TCRdb's table has in-frame clones only and misses some. From that table come the V and J calls and clone size; the DNA was used to work out D and trimming. The profile shows hundreds of thousands of clones, about 95% of them singletons. To note about this clone: Its target is not known.

The rearrangement uses TRBV27 and TRBJ2-4; D is unresolved. The receptor was isolated from a woman younger than 45 in good health. Sequencing input: naive CD8+ T cells sorted from blood. CDR3 DNA: TGTGCCAGCAGTTTTCTTCCTGGGGCCAAAAACATTCAGTACTTC. This translates into CASSFLPGAKNIQYF.